The entry that follows covers one T cell receptor beta chain sequence. Its antigen remains undetermined. Nothing much larger sits one base from this clone, and base qualities are not available. The sample is drawn from a study of blood T cells in healthy people across ages (dated by TCRdb to the mid-2010s). Context from the whole study: In model experiments, template switching captured about one uniquely barcoded TCR beta cDNA molecule for every two T cells. To track age-related changes in TCR beta repertoire diversity, the study relied on deep sequencing normalized with unique cDNA molecular identifiers. Donors were grouped into four age groups: young (average roughly 17 years), middle-aged (39), aged (62) and long-lived (around 82). To avoid experimental bias, donors of different ages were spread randomly across the sequencing lanes. Two additional independent replicas of 1 million unique cDNA reads from the same blood draw were analyzed for two donors (one aged 18 to 30 and one aged 80 or older).

Systemically healthy Caucasian individuals from Russia, around 39 in total and aged about 6 to 95 years, were included as donors. Approximately 11 milliliters of peripheral blood were drawn from each donor into EDTA-treated Vacutainer tubes. Ficoll-Paque density-gradient centrifugation was used to isolate PBMCs, with at least 6 million per sample. Trizol reagent was used to extract total RNA from the PBMCs, yielding at least 5 micrograms per sample. For every donor, an aliquot of PBMCs went through flow cytometry to measure the percentages of naive CD45RAhigh/CD27high T cells. Results the study describes overall, beyond this receptor: Donor CMV infection status was unknown, potentially confounding age-related changes in expanded clonotypes. A strong correlation was found between observed TCR beta diversity and the percentage of naive T cells measured by flow cytometry. Estimates of total diversity from one million sequenced T cells were regarded as lower bounds and underestimates. Compared with the aged group, the long-lived group had more naive CD4+ T cells, fewer expanded clones and increased TCR diversity, a pattern suggesting age selection. Observed TCR beta diversity per million T cells fell roughly linearly with age, and a significant reduction was already apparent by age about 36. Bulk unsorted PBMC profiling prevented conclusive comparison of naive and antigen-experienced compartments.

Including cysteine and phenylalanine, the CDR3 has 14 amino acids. Of all the DNA, just the CDR3 is kept, 42 bases in frame from base 1. Relative to germline, V is 2 bases shorter and J is 3 bases shorter, with 8 bases between their ends. CDR1 and CDR2, looked up from the germline V gene, are MDHEN and SYDVKM. The library was prepared using 5' RACE. TCRdb shows the sequencer as Illumina HiSeq 2500. A second roughly 6 to 11 cycle PCR used a sample-barcoded 5' primer and a J-beta primer mix. Each TCR beta cDNA molecule received a unique molecular identifier from a template-switch 5' adaptor carrying 12 random nucleotides. At least 3 million CDR3-containing paired-end reads were obtained from each sample. First-strand cDNA synthesis was performed from all RNA using the Mint cDNA synthesis kit, with priming by a TRBC-specific oligonucleotide. Following uracil-DNA glycosylase treatment, a first 18-cycle PCR with universal primers M1SS and BC2_uni_R was performed on all cDNA. Turning to the authors' computational methods: Each sample was normalized by randomly selecting 1 million high-quality reads, each carrying a distinct molecular identifier. Reads sharing molecular identifiers were discarded rather than binned into consensus sequences. MiTCR, with a Q25 quality threshold and the strictest error-elimination algorithm, was used for CDR3 identification, clonotype clustering and error correction. A nonparametric unseen species model with Euler transformation was used to estimate a lower bound on total TCR beta diversity. The raw public data were reprocessed by TCRdb itself: fastp quality trimming at Q25, MiXCR clonotype calling, in-frame beta chains only. Every entry covers one CDR3 protein and lists the most common genes and DNA from its rows. These V and J calls rely on TCRdb rather than the paper's analysis. This sample comprises hundreds of thousands of distinct CDR3 sequences, more than 40% of them detected only once. The ten largest account for roughly 19% of the sample.

Specimen: blood. Here the chain combines TRBV28 and TRBJ2-1; there is no confident call for the D gene. This clonotype was sampled from a woman in her sixties in good health. Here the CDR3 is given as CASSLDKGYNEQFF. The nucleotide sequence reads TGTGCCAGCAGTTTAGACAAGGGCTACAATGAGCAGTTCTTC.